Following are 21 T cell receptor beta chains from one sample sequenced in a study of graft-versus-host responses after intestinal transplantation. Some clones are missing from TCRdb's copy, which holds only in-frame ones; the method was immunoSEQ multiplex PCR. The sample records over 75,000 clones, around 90% being singletons. No antigens are known for them. The sample in question was unstimulated CD4+ T cells sorted from spleen or lymph node cells, obtained before intestinal transplant. These receptors all come from a human donor who received an intestinal transplant.

J is TRBJ2-4 and V is TRBV4-1; 15 nucleotides line up with TRBD2. CDR1 is MGHRA, CDR2 YSYEKL, per germline. The V gene end was trimmed by 3 bases and the J gene end by 7 bases; junction bases not matched to a gene: 7. The CDR3 is 17 amino acids. CDR3 loop: CASSQRTSGGALNIQYF. CDR3 sequence (DNA): TGCGCCAGCAGCCAGCGGACTAGCGGGGGGGCTTTGAACATTCAGTACTTC.

The chain joins TRBV4-1 to TRBJ2-7; D not certain. V dropped 1 base and J dropped 3 bases, with 7 bases sitting between them. Germline CDR1 reads MGHRA; CDR2 reads YSYEKL. This CDR3 is built from 13 residues. The CDR3 sequence is CASSQGADYEQYF. The DNA of the CDR3 is TGCGCCAGCAGCCAAGGGGCTGACTACGAGCAGTACTTC.

The V and J genes are TRBV27 and TRBJ2-7, with TRBD2 matching over 8 bases. The CDR3 spans 15 residues. After removal of 6 bases from V and 6 bases from J, the junction contained 13 bases not matched to a gene. Germline lookup yields CDR1 MNHEY and CDR2 SMNVEV (reference sequence). The CDR3 sequence is CASRIAGGAIGEQYF. As DNA, the CDR3 is TGTGCCAGCAGGATCGCGGGGGGCGCGATTGGCGAGCAGTACTTC.

V gene TRBV4-1 combines with J gene TRBJ2-7, with a tentative D call TRBD2 (6 bases). The CDR3 length is 15 residues. The V gene's germline CDR1 is MGHRA and CDR2 YSYEKL. Trimming removed 0 bases at V and 3 bases at J, with 12 bases between. The CDR3 nucleotides are TGCGCCAGCAGCCAAGATACGGCGGGAAACTACGAGCAGTACTTC. Its protein is CASSQDTAGNYEQYF.

The V and J genes are TRBV7-6 and TRBJ2-2, with a weak D call TRBD1 (5 bases). Germline-derived CDR1 and CDR2 are SGHVS and FNYEAQ. CDR3 length equals 16 residues. V lost 5 bases and J 0 bases, leaving 13 bases between the germline ends. The CDR3 nucleotides are TGTGCCAGCAGCCCACAGACAGACGCGAACACCGGGGAGCTGTTTTTT. Amino acid sequence: CASSPQTDANTGELFF.

This rearrangement joins TRBV15 to TRBJ2-1, with 7 bases lining up with TRBD2. The junction had 12 bases not matched to a gene; V was cut back by 7 bases and J by 6 bases. CDR1 and CDR2 (germline): LNHNV, YYDKDF (reference sequence). This CDR3 has 15 amino acids. CDR3 in amino acids: CATIQGGGLSNEQFF. The CDR3 nucleotides are TGTGCCACCATCCAGGGCGGGGGACTTTCCAATGAGCAGTTCTTC.

The gene calls are TRBV18 and TRBJ1-1; TRBD1 agrees at 7 bases. The V gene end was trimmed by 3 bases and the J gene end by 6 bases; junction bases not matched to a gene: 1. Looked up from germline, CDR1 is KGHSH and CDR2 is LQKENI. This CDR3 spans 12 amino acids. CDR3 loop: CASSPQGAEAFF. The CDR3 DNA follows: TGTGCCAGCTCACCGCAGGGGGCTGAAGCTTTCTTT.

V and J are TRBV5-1 and TRBJ1-5; D is unclear. CDR1 is SGHRS and CDR2 is YFSETQ in the germline V gene. V lost 4 bases and J 2 bases, leaving 10 bases between the germline ends. The CDR3 has 14 residues. This chain's CDR3 is CASSPEAGNQPQHF. Here the CDR3 DNA reads TGCGCCAGCAGCCCGGAGGCCGGCAATCAGCCCCAGCATTTT.

J is TRBJ1-1 and V is TRBV6-1, with 8 bases that match TRBD1. The CDR3 sequence is 13 residues long. V was clipped by 5 bases and J by 4 bases; unmatched bases: 3. Germline V gives CDR1 MNHNS, CDR2 SASEGT. The CDR3 here is CASSLTGGTEAFF. The CDR3 DNA is TGTGCCAGCAGTCTCACAGGGGGCACTGAAGCTTTCTTT.

With regard to this clone: The sample contains more than one DNA sequence encoding this CDR3. J is TRBJ1-5 and V is TRBV7-2; 7 bases fit TRBD1. Per germline, CDR1 SGHTA and CDR2 FQGNSA. Germline trimming cut 5 bases from V and 6 bases from J; bases unmatched to any gene: 7. This CDR3 has 14 amino acids. CDR3 amino acids: CASSTRQGGQPQHF. The DNA for the CDR3 is TGTGCCAGCAGCACACGACAGGGCGGTCAGCCCCAGCATTTT.

The chain employs TRBV5-6 and TRBJ2-7, with D hard to call. This CDR3 is 15 amino acids long. Germline assignment: CDR1 SGHDT and CDR2 YYEEEE. V was cut by 1 base and J by 3 bases, with 14 bases left in between. CDR3 protein: CASSLSVGFDYEQYF. The CDR3 bases are TGTGCCAGCAGCTTGTCGGTCGGGTTTGACTACGAGCAGTACTTC.

The V call is TRBV7-2, the J call TRBJ2-1; D is ambiguous. Per the germline V gene, CDR1 is SGHTA and CDR2 is FQGNSA. Trimming removed 0 bases at V and 0 bases at J, with 6 bases between. This CDR3 spans 15 amino acids. The CDR3 protein is CASSLALFSYNEQFF. CDR3 coding DNA: TGTGCCAGCAGCTTAGCCCTATTCTCCTACAATGAGCAGTTCTTC.

This sequence joins TRBV7-2 and TRBJ2-1; 10 nucleotides agree with TRBD2. V shed 5 bases, J shed 3 bases, and the junction held 4 bases outside the gene matches. The CDR3 is made up of 15 amino acids. The germline V gene encodes CDR1 SGHTA and CDR2 FQGNSA. CDR3 residues: CASSLTSGDYNEQFF. CDR3 bases: TGTGCCAGCAGCCTCACTAGCGGGGACTACAATGAGCAGTTCTTC.

The chain carries TRBV6-5 and TRBJ1-2, with D possibly TRBD1 on 6 matching bases. This CDR3 region has 13 residues. The germline V and J ends were trimmed by 3 bases and 8 bases, with 13 bases remaining between them. The germline V gene has CDR1 MNHEY and CDR2 SVGAGI. This CDR3 is CASSYSMGAGYTF. DNA of the CDR3: TGTGCCAGCAGTTATTCAATGGGGGCAGGCTACACCTTC.

The V call is TRBV25-1, the J call TRBJ2-1; no firm D call. Trimming cost V 1 base and J 6 bases, with 7 bases left between them. Per the germline V gene, CDR1 is MGHDK and CDR2 is SYGVNS. This CDR3 region has 13 residues. CDR3 nucleotides: TGTGCCAGCAGTGAATTAGAGTTCAATGAGCAGTTCTTC. Its protein is CASSELEFNEQFF.

This chain uses TRBV6-1 with TRBJ2-3; 7 nucleotides match TRBD1. The CDR3 is 14 residues long. V lost 11 bases to trimming and J lost 2 bases; unmatched junction nucleotides: 10. CDR1 is MNHNS, CDR2 SASEGT, per germline. The CDR3 here is CASSPGGLTDTQYF. DNA for the CDR3: TGTGCCTCGTCGCCAGGGGGTCTCACAGATACGCAGTATTTT.

V usage is TRBV28 and J usage is TRBJ2-7; D may be TRBD1 (6 bases). The ends were cut back, 2 bases at V and 5 bases at J, with 10 bases in the middle. The CDR3 is 13 amino acids. Germline CDR1 reads MDHEN; CDR2 reads SYDVKM. The DNA for the CDR3 is TGTGCCAGCAGTTTACTTCAGGGGAACGAGCAGTACTTC. Translated: CASSLLQGNEQYF.

The chain links TRBV4-1 to TRBJ2-7, with D unclear. Germline-derived CDR1 and CDR2 are MGHRA and YSYEKL. The CDR3 consists of 14 residues. V was cut by 4 bases and J by 6 bases, with 16 bases left in between. CDR3 bases: TGCGCCAGCAGCCCCAGTCCAGTAGACTCCGAGCAGTACTTC. This encodes CASSPSPVDSEQYF.

This sequence joins TRBV5-4 and TRBJ2-3; 11 positions match TRBD2. The CDR3 has 16 residues. Germline V gene sequence: CDR1 SGHNT, CDR2 YYREEE (reference sequence). Germline trimming cut 5 bases from V and 0 bases from J; bases unmatched to any gene: 5. CDR3 nucleotide sequence: TGTGCCAGCAGACTGGGACTAGCGGATAGCACAGATACGCAGTATTTT. Translated, it gives CASRLGLADSTDTQYF.

The V gene is TRBV30, the J gene TRBJ1-5; 9 nucleotides match TRBD1. The CDR3 totals 14 residues. V lost 3 bases and J lost 1; bases outside the gene matches: 1. Germline loops: CDR1 GTSNPN, CDR2 SVGIG (reference sequence). CDR3 region: CAWSGTGSNQPQHF. The CDR3 nucleotides are TGTGCCTGGAGCGGGACAGGGAGCAATCAGCCCCAGCATTTT.

The chain links TRBV28 to TRBJ1-3; D is perhaps TRBD1 (5 bases). Germline assignment: CDR1 MDHEN and CDR2 SYDVKM. V lost 4 bases and J 3 bases, leaving 10 bases between the germline ends. The CDR3 contains 14 residues. CDR3 amino acids: CASSSGGGGNTIYF. CDR3 nucleotides: TGTGCCAGCAGTTCCGGCGGGGGTGGAAACACCATATATTTT.